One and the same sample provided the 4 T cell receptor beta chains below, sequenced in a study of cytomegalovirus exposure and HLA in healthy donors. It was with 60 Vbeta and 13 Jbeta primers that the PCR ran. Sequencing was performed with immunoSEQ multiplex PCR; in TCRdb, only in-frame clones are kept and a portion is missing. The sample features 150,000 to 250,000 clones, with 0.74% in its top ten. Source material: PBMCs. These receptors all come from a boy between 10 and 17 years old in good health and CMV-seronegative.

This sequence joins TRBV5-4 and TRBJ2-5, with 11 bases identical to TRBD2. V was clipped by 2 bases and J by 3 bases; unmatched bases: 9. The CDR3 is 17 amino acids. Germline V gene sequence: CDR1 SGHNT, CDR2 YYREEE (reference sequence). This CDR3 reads CASSFRATSGDKETQYF. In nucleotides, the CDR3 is TGTGCCAGCAGCTTCCGAGCGACTAGCGGGGATAAAGAGACCCAGTACTTC.

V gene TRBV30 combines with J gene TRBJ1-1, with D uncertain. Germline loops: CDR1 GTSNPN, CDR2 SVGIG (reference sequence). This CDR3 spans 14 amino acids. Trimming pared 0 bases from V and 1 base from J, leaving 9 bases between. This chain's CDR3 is CAWSVLAGNTEAFF. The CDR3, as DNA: TGTGCCTGGAGTGTACTCGCGGGGAACACTGAAGCTTTCTTT.

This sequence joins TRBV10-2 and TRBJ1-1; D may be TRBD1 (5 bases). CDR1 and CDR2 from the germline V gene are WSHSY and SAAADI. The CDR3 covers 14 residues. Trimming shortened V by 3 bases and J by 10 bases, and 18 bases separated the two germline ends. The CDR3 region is CASSEPAPQGPAFF. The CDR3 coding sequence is TGCGCCAGCAGTGAACCGGCCCCCCAGGGCCCAGCTTTCTTT.

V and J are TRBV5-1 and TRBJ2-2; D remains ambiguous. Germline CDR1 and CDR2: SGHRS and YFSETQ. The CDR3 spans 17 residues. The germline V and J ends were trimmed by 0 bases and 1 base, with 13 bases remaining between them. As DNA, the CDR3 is TGCGCCAGCAGCTTGGCTTTCGATACGGTGAACACCGGGGAGCTGTTTTTT. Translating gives CASSLAFDTVNTGELFF.